The clone carrying this TCR beta chain was recorded at least ten times. The antigen remains unidentified. This sample was taken from a study of regulatory T cells in long-lasting Graves disease. General observations from the study: Repertoires from persistent disease leaned toward TRBV28, TRBJ1-2 and TRBJ2-5.

Libraries of TCR beta came from iRepertoire HTBI primers plus Arm-PCR of CDR3 regions. Each CDR3 protein gets one entry after TCRdb re-called the multiplex PCR reads with MiXCR. The sample gives hundreds of thousands of distinct CDR3 sequences, about 11% of which show up once; more than 8% is in the top ten. From germline, CDR1 is SGDLS and CDR2 YYNGEE. Trimming took 10 bases from V and 2 from J, leaving 17 bases between them. The CDR3 contains 14 residues. Stated time point: newly diagnosed GD, antithyroid drugs for less than 3 months. There was RNA extracted from PBMCs, and the TCR library was made from it. These same records also appear under a second study, on T cells in Graves' hyperthyroidism and ophthalmopathy. That report notes: The TCR CDR3 first-round RT-PCR relied on the HTBI primer set.

The V and J genes are TRBV9 and TRBJ2-3, with D perhaps matching TRBD2 (6 bases). The TCR comes from a woman younger than 45 with Graves disease. Here the sequenced sample was peripheral blood mononuclear cells (PBMCs), taken at new diagnosis, from a patient treated with antithyroid drugs. The DNA for the CDR3 is TGTGCCTCCTCTCCGGGACTTGTCACAGATACGCAGTATTTT. Translation: CASSPGLVTDTQYF. The whole variable domain, remainder taken from reference TRBV9 and TRBJ2-3, is DSGVTQTPKHLITATGQRVTLRCSPRSGDLSVYWYQQSLDQGLQFLIQYYNGEERAKGNILERFSAQQFPDLHSELNLSSLELGDSALYFCASSPGLVTDTQYFGPGTRLTVL.